The 24 T cell receptor beta chains presented below share a single source sample, sequenced in a study of CD8 T cells in Susac syndrome. Random-hexamer reverse transcription was applied to about 0.45 to 1 ug RNA. TCRdb re-called the immunoSEQ multiplex PCR reads through MiXCR, storing one row per CDR3 protein. The table includes 150,000 to 180,000 distinct CDR3 sequences, nearly 97% detected once. Material for sequencing was CD8+ T cells from PBMCs. These receptors came from a human donor with multiple sclerosis.

V usage is TRBV7-9 and J usage is TRBJ2-5, with unresolved D. Germline V lookup: CDR1 SEHNR, CDR2 FQNEAQ (reference sequence). V was trimmed by 10 bases and J by 3 bases, leaving 12 bases between them. CDR3 size: 12 residues. CDR3 residues: CATRAPEETQYF. The CDR3 nucleotides are TGTGCCACCCGCGCCCCCGAAGAGACCCAGTACTTC.

The chain is built from TRBV15 and TRBJ1-2; TRBD1 is a possible D gene (5 bases). From germline, CDR1 is LNHNV and CDR2 YYDKDF (reference sequence). V lost 5 bases and J lost 4, with 20 bases in between. The CDR3 has 16 amino acids. In DNA, the CDR3 is TGTGCCACCAGCCACCACGACGCGGGGCCCGGCTATGGCTACACCTTC. This sequence encodes CATSHHDAGPGYGYTF. Complete variable domain (other parts from reference TRBV15 and TRBJ1-2): DAMVIQNPRYQVTQFGKPVTLSCSQTLNHNVMYWYQQKSSQAPKLLFHYYDKDFNNEADTPDNFQSRRPNTSFCFLDIRSPGLGDTAMYLCATSHHDAGPGYGYTFGSGTRLTVV.

The genes are TRBV15 and TRBJ2-5; D is uncertain. Germline assignment: CDR1 LNHNV and CDR2 YYDKDF (reference sequence). Trimming took off 5 bases at V and 0 bases at J, with 10 bases between the two ends. This CDR3 has 14 residues. CDR3 DNA sequence: TGTGCCACCAGCCATAGACGCCACCAAGAGACCCAGTACTTC. Amino acids: CATSHRRHQETQYF.

This clonotype is a singleton in its sample. The rearrangement links TRBV7-6 to TRBJ2-5, with TRBD2 identical over 7 bases. CDR3 length: 17 residues. Germline V gives CDR1 SGHVS, CDR2 FNYEAQ. V lost 5 bases, J lost 1 base, and 13 bases stayed unmatched. The CDR3 DNA sequence: TGTGCCAGCAGCCGACCCAGCTTGACTAGCTCCCAAGAGACCCAGTACTTC. Translation: CASSRPSLTSSQETQYF. The complete variable domain, with remaining parts taken from reference TRBV7-6 and TRBJ2-5, reads GAGVSQSPRYKVTKRGQDVALRCDPISGHVSLYWYRQALGQGPEFLTYFNYEAQQDKSGLPNDRFSAERPEGSISTLTIQRTEQRDSAMYRCASSRPSLTSSQETQYFGPGTRLLVL.

The rearrangement links TRBV12-5 to TRBJ2-7; D is ambiguous. The CDR3 contains 12 residues. Trimming removed 1 base from V and 3 bases from J, with 4 bases in between. In germline, CDR1 is LGHNT, CDR2 FRNRAP. The CDR3 reads CASGLGSYEQYF. CDR3 nucleotides: TGTGCTAGTGGTTTGGGCAGCTACGAGCAGTACTTC.

The J gene is TRBJ2-3, the V gene TRBV7-9, with 12 nucleotides matching TRBD2. CDR1 is SEHNR and CDR2 is FQNEAQ in the germline V gene (reference sequence). The CDR3 sequence is 16 residues long. Trimming removed 5 bases from V and 5 bases from J; junction bases left unmatched: 8. CDR3 in amino acids: CASSPRTSGARDTQYF. In DNA form, the CDR3 reads TGTGCCAGCAGCCCTCGGACTAGCGGGGCCAGAGATACGCAGTATTTT.

This clonotype has only one observation. The rearrangement links TRBV30 to TRBJ1-1; D call uncertain. Germline V gene data show CDR1 as GTSNPN and CDR2 as SVGIG (reference sequence). V was clipped by 2 bases and J by 8 bases, with 12 bases between them. This CDR3 contains 12 residues. The CDR3 loop reads CAWSPLEIEAFF. CDR3 nucleotides: TGTGCCTGGAGTCCACTGGAGATCGAAGCTTTCTTT.

This clonotype was detected once. The chain joins TRBV13 to TRBJ2-7, with D tentatively TRBD1 or TRBD2 (7 bases each). The V gene's germline CDR1 is PRHDT and CDR2 FYEKMQ (reference sequence). The CDR3 is made up of 16 amino acids. V lost 2 bases and J 6 bases, leaving 20 bases between the germline ends. In nucleotides, the CDR3 is TGTGCCAGCAGCTTACTCAGCGGGGCCCCAGGGGGCGAGCAGTACTTC. Protein sequence: CASSLLSGAPGGEQYF.

This clonotype appeared a single time. The J gene is TRBJ2-7, the V gene TRBV10-3; either TRBD1 or TRBD2 may supply D (5 bases each). The CDR3 runs to 15 residues. V was cut by 0 bases and J by 5 bases, with 14 bases left in between. The germline CDR1 and CDR2 sequences are ENHRY and SYGVKD. The chain's CDR3 is CAISESRGAVDEQYV. DNA for the CDR3: TGTGCCATCAGTGAGTCCCGAGGGGCAGTTGACGAGCAGTACGTC.

The chain recombines TRBV6-5 with TRBJ2-2; no firm D call. The CDR3 loop spans 13 amino acids. Germline V CDR1 and CDR2: MNHEY, SVGAGI. Trimming left V 2 bases short and J 1 base short, with 2 bases between. CDR3 in amino acids: CASSYVNTGELFF. For the CDR3, the DNA is TGTGCCAGCAGTTACGTGAACACCGGGGAGCTGTTTTTT.

This chain joins TRBV3-1 and TRBJ2-5; TRBD2 is a possible D gene (7 bases). Germline CDR1 is LGHDT and CDR2 is YNNKEL (reference sequence). This CDR3 has 13 amino acids. V was clipped by 6 bases and J by 5 bases, with 13 bases between them. The CDR3 coding sequence is TGTGCCAGCAGGGAGGGGGGGCCGGAGACCCAGTACTTC. Its protein is CASREGGPETQYF.

V gene TRBV30 combines with J gene TRBJ2-2; the D is unclear. Germline CDR1 reads GTSNPN; CDR2 reads SVGIG (reference sequence). CDR3 size: 13 residues. Trimming left V 1 base short and J 1 base short, with 4 bases between. The CDR3 DNA reads TGTGCCTGGAGTGGGCAGAACACCGGGGAGCTGTTTTTT. This encodes CAWSGQNTGELFF.

The CDR3 protein is CASSQDKGGRRETQYF. CDR3 sequence (DNA): TGTGCCAGCAGCCAAGATAAAGGCGGGAGGCGAGAGACCCAGTACTTC. The V and J genes are TRBV3-1 and TRBJ2-5, with 8 bases identical to TRBD2. This CDR3 has 16 amino acids. Germline lookup yields CDR1 LGHDT and CDR2 YNNKEL (reference sequence). V trimming: 0 bases; J trimming: 4 bases; junction bases outside the gene matches: 7.

This chain links TRBV3-1 with TRBJ2-1; tentative D call: TRBD2 (6 bases). Germline lookup yields CDR1 LGHDT and CDR2 YNNKEL (reference sequence). V lost 4 bases and J 10 bases, leaving 11 bases between the germline ends. This CDR3 spans 12 amino acids. Here the CDR3 DNA reads TGTGCCAGCAGCCCGACTAGTTCAGAGCAGTTCTTC. The encoded protein is CASSPTSSEQFF.

V gene TRBV7-9 combines with J gene TRBJ2-7, with D uncertain. The CDR3 consists of 13 residues. From germline, CDR1 is SEHNR and CDR2 FQNEAQ (reference sequence). V gave up 1 base and J gave up 7 bases, with 11 bases separating them. For the CDR3, the DNA is TGTGCCAGCAGCTTAGAGGCCGCCAGGGAGCAGTACTTC. It codes for CASSLEAAREQYF.

The chain uses TRBV24-1 and TRBJ2-7; tentatively, D is TRBD1 (5 bases). V lost 2 bases and J lost 6, with 10 bases in between. The CDR3 has 13 amino acids. In germline, CDR1 is KGHDR, CDR2 SFDVKD. The CDR3 DNA is TGTGCCACCAGTGATTCAACAGGACCCGAGCAGTACTTC. Translating gives CATSDSTGPEQYF.

The gene calls are TRBV27 and TRBJ2-7; perhaps D is TRBD1 or TRBD2 (5 bases each). V was pared by 4 bases and J by 6 bases, with 13 bases between. CDR1 is MNHEY and CDR2 is SMNVEV in the germline V gene (reference sequence). The CDR3 sequence is 13 residues long. Written as DNA, the CDR3 is TGTGCCAGCAGTTACCAGGGACCCCCCGAGCAGTACTTC. Translated, it gives CASSYQGPPEQYF.

The chain employs TRBV30 and TRBJ1-2, with 10 bases fitting TRBD1. Germline values: CDR1 GTSNPN, CDR2 SVGIG (reference sequence). The CDR3 has 13 residues. Trimming took 2 bases from V and 8 from J; bases not matched to a gene: 5. CDR3 protein: CAWSRGQGKGYTF. The CDR3 nucleotides read TGTGCCTGGAGTAGGGGACAGGGGAAGGGCTACACCTTC.

The chain combines TRBV6-5 with TRBJ1-5; TRBD1 agrees at 12 bases. Trimming took 8 bases from V and 5 from J; bases not matched to a gene: 7. The CDR3 extends over 15 amino acids. CDR1 and CDR2 (germline): MNHEY, SVGAGI. Written as DNA, the CDR3 is TGTGCCAGCGGTCCCGGGACAGGGGGCGATCAGCCCCAGCATTTT. Its translation: CASGPGTGGDQPQHF.

The genes are TRBV4-1 and TRBJ1-2; 9 bases align to TRBD1. The CDR3 has 17 amino acids. The germline CDR1 and CDR2 sequences are MGHRA and YSYEKL. Unmatched junction bases numbered 10, after V lost 1 base and J lost 4 bases. CDR3 loop: CASSQAINRGLSYGYTF. CDR3 sequence (DNA): TGCGCCAGCAGCCAAGCGATTAACAGGGGGCTGAGCTATGGCTACACCTTC.

This clonotype occurred once. V is TRBV27 and J is TRBJ1-5; 8 positions agree with TRBD1. Trimming removed 6 bases from V and 1 base from J; junction bases left unmatched: 2. CDR1 and CDR2 (germline): MNHEY, SMNVEV (reference sequence). The CDR3 consists of 14 residues. DNA of the CDR3: TGTGCCAGCAGCAGACAGGGGAGCAATCAGCCCCAGCATTTT. Protein sequence: CASSRQGSNQPQHF.

This chain joins TRBV5-6 and TRBJ2-5; no clear D gene. The V gene's germline CDR1 is SGHDT and CDR2 YYEEEE. There are 14 residues in the CDR3. Trimming shortened V by 4 bases and J by 5 bases, and 15 bases separated the two germline ends. CDR3 DNA: TGTGCCAGCAGCGATGGCCCTAACGGGGAGACCCAGTACTTC. It codes for CASSDGPNGETQYF. Full variable domain (rest looked up from reference TRBV5-6 and TRBJ2-5): DAGVTQSPTHLIKTRGQQVTLRCSPKSGHDTVSWYQQALGQGPQFIFQYYEEEERQRGNFPDRFSGHQFPNYSSELNVNALLLGDSALYLCASSDGPNGETQYFGPGTRLLVL.

The chain combines TRBV29-1 with TRBJ2-3, with 9 positions matching TRBD2. V was clipped by 4 bases and J by 6 bases; unmatched bases: 8. Germline lookup yields CDR1 SQVTM and CDR2 ANQGSEA. This CDR3 has 14 residues. Written as DNA, the CDR3 is TGCAGCGTTGGCCCCAGCGGGGGGCCGGATACGCAGTATTTT. Amino acids: CSVGPSGGPDTQYF.

The rearrangement links TRBV11-2 to TRBJ2-2; TRBD1 aligns across 7 bases. The CDR3 has 17 residues. The germline gives CDR1 SGHAT, CDR2 FQNNGV. Trimming at V came to 6 bases and at J to 5 bases, leaving 15 bases not matched to a gene. As DNA, the CDR3 is TGTGCCAGCAGGAAAGTACAGACAGGGTCTTGGACCGGGGAGCTGTTTTTT. Encoded protein: CASRKVQTGSWTGELFF.